Reported below is one T cell receptor (beta chain). As yet, its antigen is unknown. The CDR3 totals 16 residues. Germline lookup yields CDR1 LGHNA and CDR2 YNFKEQ. The ends were cut back, 0 bases at V and 5 bases at J, with 15 bases in the middle. These data come from a study of response to subunit inactivated influenza vaccine. TCRdb re-called the RT-PCR reads through MiXCR, storing one row per CDR3 protein. The sample includes around 530,000 distinct CDR3 sequences, about 10% of them seen just once. General study results and limits: Researchers suggested that each seasonal influenza vaccination recruits few new T cells.

The V gene is TRBV4-2, the J gene TRBJ2-3; no definite D call. The TCR sequence derives from a man in his fifties who received an inactivated influenza vaccine. Sequenced here: PBMCs from blood, sampled on the day of vaccination. CDR3 sequence (DNA): TGTGCCAGCAGCCAAGATGCGACAAACCAACGAGATACGCAGTATTTT. Its translation is CASSQDATNQRDTQYF.